This T cell receptor beta chain was sequenced during a study of brain T cells in children with intractable seizures. The V end lost 6 bases, the J end lost 2 bases, and 21 bases lay between the germline ends. This CDR3 region has 17 residues. CDR1 and CDR2 (germline): MDHEN, SYDVKM. TCRdb's copy holds only in-frame clones and misses some; the assay was immunoSEQ multiplex PCR. The sample gives a few hundred thousand clones, about 93% of which show up once; approximately 5% is in the top ten. Sample time point: blood from clinic visit 5 months post-surgery; TSC patient then seizure free. This sample comprised peripheral blood, obtained roughly 5 months after surgery. The rearrangement links TRBV28 to TRBJ2-3; tentatively, D is TRBD2 (6 bases). The origin of this receptor is a boy in the first two years of life with tuberous sclerosis and intractable seizures. The CDR3: CASSPQDYQGNTDTQYF. DNA for the CDR3: TGTGCCAGCAGCCCTCAGGACTACCAGGGTAACACAGATACGCAGTATTTT. Full variable domain (missing parts from reference TRBV28 and TRBJ2-3): DVKVTQSSRYLVKRTGEKVFLECVQDMDHENMFWYRQDPGLGLRLIYFSYDVKMKEKGDIPEGYSVSREKKERFSLILESASTNQTSMYLCASSPQDYQGNTDTQYFGPGTRLTVL.